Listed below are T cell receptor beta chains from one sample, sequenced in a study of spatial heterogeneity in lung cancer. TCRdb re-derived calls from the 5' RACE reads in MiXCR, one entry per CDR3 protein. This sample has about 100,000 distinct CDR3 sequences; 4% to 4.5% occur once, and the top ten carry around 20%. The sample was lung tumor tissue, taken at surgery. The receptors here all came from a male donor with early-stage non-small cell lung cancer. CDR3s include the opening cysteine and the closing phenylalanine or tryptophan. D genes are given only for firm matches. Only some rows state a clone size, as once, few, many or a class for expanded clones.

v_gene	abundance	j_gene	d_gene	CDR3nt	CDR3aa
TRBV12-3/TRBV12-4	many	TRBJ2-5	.	TGTGCCAGCAGCATAGGACAGCAAGAGACCCAGTACTTC	CASSIGQQETQYF
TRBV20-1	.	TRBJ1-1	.	TGCAGTGCTAGATTTTACTCTTACAACACTGAAGCTTTCTTT	CSARFYSYNTEAFF
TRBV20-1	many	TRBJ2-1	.	TGCAGTGCTCTTCCCCGACTAGAAAATGACAATGAGCAGTTCTTC	CSALPRLENDNEQFF
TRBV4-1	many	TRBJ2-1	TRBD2	TGCGCCAGCAGCCACGGACTAGCGTTAGGTGAGCAGTTCTTC	CASSHGLALGEQFF
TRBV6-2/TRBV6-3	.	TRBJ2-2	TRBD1	TGTGCCAGCACCCGGACAGGGCTCTCCGGGGAGCTGTTTTTT	CASTRTGLSGELFF
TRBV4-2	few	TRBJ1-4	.	TGTGCCAGCAGCCAAGATTTCGGGTACCGCGATGAAAAACTGTTTTTT	CASSQDFGYRDEKLFF
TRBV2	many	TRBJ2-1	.	TGTGCCAGCGGGTTGTCTAGCACCGGAGGTACCTACAATGAGCAGTTCTTC	CASGLSSTGGTYNEQFF
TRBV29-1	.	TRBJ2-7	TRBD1	TGCAGCGTTGAAGAACAGGGGTACGAGCAGTACTTC	CSVEEQGYEQYF
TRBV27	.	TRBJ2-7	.	TGTGCCACGAAACTATCCTACGAGCAGTACTTC	CATKLSYEQYF
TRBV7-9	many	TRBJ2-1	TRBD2	TGTGCCAGCGGGCTGGCGGGAGGGCAGGAGCAGTTCTTC	CASGLAGGQEQFF
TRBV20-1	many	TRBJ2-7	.	TGCAGTGCTAGAGATAACTACGAGCAGTACTTC	CSARDNYEQYF
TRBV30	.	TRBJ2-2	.	TGTGCCTCGACCGGGACACACACCGGGGAGCTGTTTTTT	CASTGTHTGELFF
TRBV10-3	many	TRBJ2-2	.	TGTGCCATCACCCCAGCGCCGACGAACACCGGGGAGCTGTTTTTT	CAITPAPTNTGELFF
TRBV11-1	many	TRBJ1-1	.	TGTGCCAGCAGCTTAAGGGCAGGGGAAATTGAAGCTTTCTTT	CASSLRAGEIEAFF
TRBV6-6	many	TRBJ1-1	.	TGTGCCAGCAGCTACGGGTGGGGAACTGAAGCTTTCTTT	CASSYGWGTEAFF
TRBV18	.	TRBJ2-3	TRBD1	TGTGCCAGCTCCCCCTCGGGACAGGGCACAGATACGCAGTATTTT	CASSPSGQGTDTQYF
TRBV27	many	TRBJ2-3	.	TGTGCCAGCAGTTTTTGGCGGGGAACAGATACGCAGTATTTT	CASSFWRGTDTQYF
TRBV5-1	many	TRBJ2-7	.	TGCGCCAGCAGCTTGGAACCGGGTGGTCGGTACGAGCAGTACTTC	CASSLEPGGRYEQYF
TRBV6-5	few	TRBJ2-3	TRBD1	TGTGCCAGCACCCACCCGGGACAGGGGAAGGAGGATACGCAGTATTTT	CASTHPGQGKEDTQYF
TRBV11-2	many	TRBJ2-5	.	TGTGCCAGCAGCTTAGGAGCTAGCGCACTCCAAGAGACCCAGTACTTC	CASSLGASALQETQYF
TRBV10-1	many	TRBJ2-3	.	TGCGCCAGCAGTGAGTCGCGGGGCTCCACAGATACGCAGTATTTT	CASSESRGSTDTQYF
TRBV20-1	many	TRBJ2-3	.	TGCAGTGCCCACCTAGCTCAAGACAGCACAGATACGCAGTATTTT	CSAHLAQDSTDTQYF
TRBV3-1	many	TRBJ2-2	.	TGTGCCAGCAGCACTCGATACATGAACACCGGGGAGCTGTTTTTT	CASSTRYMNTGELFF
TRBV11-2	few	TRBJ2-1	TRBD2	TGTGCCAGCAGCTTAGGCGGGAGTGGTTACAATGAGCAGTTCTTC	CASSLGGSGYNEQFF
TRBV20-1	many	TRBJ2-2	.	TGCAGTGCTAGAGCCCTAGGACAGCGCGTTAGGAATACCGGGGAGCTGTTTTTT	CSARALGQRVRNTGELFF
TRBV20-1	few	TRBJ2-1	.	TGCAGTGCTAGGAATCTAGTGTTGTACAATGAGCAGTTCTTC	CSARNLVLYNEQFF
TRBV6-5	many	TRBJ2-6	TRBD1	TGTGCCAGCAGTCCCGACAGGGCCCGGGCCAACGTCCTGACTTTC	CASSPDRARANVLTF
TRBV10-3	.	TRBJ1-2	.	TGTGCCATCAGTGGAGGTCCTCTCTATGGCTACACCTTC	CAISGGPLYGYTF
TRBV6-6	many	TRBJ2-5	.	TGTGCCAGCAGTTACTCTTCCATCGGGGAGACCCAGTACTTC	CASSYSSIGETQYF
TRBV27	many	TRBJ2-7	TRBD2	TGTGCCAGCAGTTTGGCTAGCGGGACCTACGAGCAGTACTTC	CASSLASGTYEQYF
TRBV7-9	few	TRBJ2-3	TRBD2	TGTGCCAGTCTAGCGGGAGACGGGCCAGATACGCAGTATTTT	CASLAGDGPDTQYF
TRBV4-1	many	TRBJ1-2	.	TGCGCCAGCAGCCCTATGGGGCAGGGCGTCTATGGCTACACCTTC	CASSPMGQGVYGYTF
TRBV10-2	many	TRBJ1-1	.	TGCGCCAGCAGTGACGGGGGGCGGGTAACTGAAGCTTTCTTT	CASSDGGRVTEAFF
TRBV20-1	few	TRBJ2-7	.	TGCAGTGCCGTCCTCGTAGAATCTGCCAACTACGAGCAGTACTTC	CSAVLVESANYEQYF
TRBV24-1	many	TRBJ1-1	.	TGTGCCACCCAGGGTCGGAGTAACACTGAAGCTTTCTTT	CATQGRSNTEAFF
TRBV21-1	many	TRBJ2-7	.	TGTGCCAGCCCCTCTTTCGGGGAGCAGTACTTC	CASPSFGEQYF
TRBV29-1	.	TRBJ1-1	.	TGCAGCGTCCACCCCCTTAGGAACACTGAAGCTTTCTTT	CSVHPLRNTEAFF
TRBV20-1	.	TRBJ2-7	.	TGCAGTGCTTGGACATCTAGGGGATACGAGCAGTACTTC	CSAWTSRGYEQYF
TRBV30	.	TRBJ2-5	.	TGTGCCTGGAGTGTACTTCACGGGGAGACCCAGTACTTC	CAWSVLHGETQYF
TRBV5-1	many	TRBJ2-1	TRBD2	TGCGCCAGCAGCTTGGCCCCGGGACTAGCTGATGAGCAGTTCTTC	CASSLAPGLADEQFF
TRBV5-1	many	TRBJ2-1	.	TGCGCCAGCAGCGGACGGGCATCCTACAATGAGCAGTTCTTC	CASSGRASYNEQFF
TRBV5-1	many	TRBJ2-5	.	TGCGCCAGCAGCTTGGAGGCTAGCGAGACCCAGTACTTC	CASSLEASETQYF
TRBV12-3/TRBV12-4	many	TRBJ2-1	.	TGTGCCAGCAGGCCGCCTAACTACAATGAGCAGTTCTTC	CASRPPNYNEQFF
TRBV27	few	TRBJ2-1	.	TGTGCCAGCAGCCCCATTGGGGGCTATGAGCAGTTCTTC	CASSPIGGYEQFF
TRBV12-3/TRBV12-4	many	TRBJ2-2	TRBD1	TGTGCCAGCAGTCCTAGGACAGGGACCGGGGAGCTGTTTTTT	CASSPRTGTGELFF
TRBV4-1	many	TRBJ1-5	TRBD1	TGCGCCAGCAGCCGGGACAGGGCCAATCAGCCCCAGCATTTT	CASSRDRANQPQHF
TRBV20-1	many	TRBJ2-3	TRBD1	TGCAGTGCTGGCGGGACAGGGAGGACAGATACGCAGTATTTT	CSAGGTGRTDTQYF
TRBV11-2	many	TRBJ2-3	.	TGTGCCAGCAGCTTAAGGAGACTCCCTGAGGATACGCAGTATTTT	CASSLRRLPEDTQYF
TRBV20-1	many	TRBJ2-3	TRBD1	TGCAGTGCTAAAACGGGGACAGGGTTTACAGATACGCAGTATTTT	CSAKTGTGFTDTQYF
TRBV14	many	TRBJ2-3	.	TGTGCCAGCAGCCAAGATCCTACGCAGTCAGATACGCAGTATTTT	CASSQDPTQSDTQYF
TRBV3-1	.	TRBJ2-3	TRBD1	TGTGCCGGCAGCCAAGACAGGGCAACGCAGTATTTT	CAGSQDRATQYF
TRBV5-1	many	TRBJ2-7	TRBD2	TGCGCCAGCAGCCCCCTGCTGATAGCGGGAGGGCCCGCCGAAAACTACGAGCAGTACTTC	CASSPLLIAGGPAENYEQYF
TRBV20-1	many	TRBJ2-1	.	TGCAGTGCTAGCCGCCCTAGTGGCGGGTCCTACAATGAGCAGTTCTTC	CSASRPSGGSYNEQFF